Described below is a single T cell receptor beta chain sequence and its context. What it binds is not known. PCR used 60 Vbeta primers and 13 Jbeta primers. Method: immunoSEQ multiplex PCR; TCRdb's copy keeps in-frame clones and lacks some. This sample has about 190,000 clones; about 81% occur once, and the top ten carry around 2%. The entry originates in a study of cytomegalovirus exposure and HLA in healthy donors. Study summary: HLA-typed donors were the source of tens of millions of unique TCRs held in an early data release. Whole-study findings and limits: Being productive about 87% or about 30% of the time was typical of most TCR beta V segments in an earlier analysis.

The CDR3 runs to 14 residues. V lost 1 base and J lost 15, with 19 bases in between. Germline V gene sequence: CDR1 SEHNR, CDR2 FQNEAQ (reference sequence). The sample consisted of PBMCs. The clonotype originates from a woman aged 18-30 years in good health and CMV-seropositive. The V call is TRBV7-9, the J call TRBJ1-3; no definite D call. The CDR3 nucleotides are TGTGCCAGCAGCTTAGGCGGAACTGGAAAAGAGGAATATTTT. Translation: CASSLGGTGKEEYF.